A single sample gave rise to the 27 T cell receptor beta chains below, sequenced in a study of blood T cell repertoires in COVID-19. Data came from immunoSEQ multiplex PCR; TCRdb stores just in-frame clones and leaves some out. Of roughly 190,000 clones in the sample, over 70% were seen once. Sequenced: peripheral blood. These TCRs come from a middle-aged man with active or convalescent COVID-19.

The rearrangement uses TRBV7-2 and TRBJ1-2; 8 nucleotides match TRBD1. Germline lookup yields CDR1 SGHTA and CDR2 FQGNSA. CDR3 size: 13 residues. Germline trimming cut 1 base from V and 10 bases from J; bases unmatched to any gene: 5. CDR3 DNA sequence: TGTGCCAGCAGCTTAGAGCAGGGGGCAGCCTACACCTTC. It specifies CASSLEQGAAYTF.

The rearrangement links TRBV19 to TRBJ1-5; the D is unclear. The V and J ends lost 8 bases and 5 bases respectively, with 13 bases between them. Germline-derived CDR1 and CDR2 are LNHDA and SQIVND (reference sequence). There are 13 residues in the CDR3. CDR3 in amino acids: CASAGNGDQPQHF. For the CDR3, the DNA is TGTGCCAGTGCCGGGAATGGAGATCAGCCCCAGCATTTT.

The rearrangement joins TRBV11-3 to TRBJ2-2, with 7 positions matching TRBD1. J lost 3 bases, V lost 1 base, and 2 bases had no gene match. The CDR3 length is 15 residues. Germline-derived CDR1 and CDR2 are SGHNT and YENEEA. CDR3 amino acids: CASSLAGTDTGELFF. CDR3 sequence (DNA): TGTGCCAGCAGCTTAGCCGGGACAGACACCGGGGAGCTGTTTTTT.

This clone was counted at least ten times. The chain couples TRBV7-9 to TRBJ1-1; 8 bases are a match to TRBD1. Trimming removed 5 bases from V and 7 bases from J; junction bases left unmatched: 9. The CDR3 is 14 residues long. Germline values: CDR1 SEHNR, CDR2 FQNEAQ (reference sequence). The CDR3 loop is CASSVLQGENEAFF. CDR3 sequence (DNA): TGTGCCAGCAGCGTTCTACAGGGGGAGAATGAAGCTTTCTTT. The full variable domain, with the rest looked up from reference TRBV7-9 and TRBJ1-1, is DTGVSQNPRHKITKRGQNVTFRCDPISEHNRLYWYRQTLGQGPEFLTYFQNEAQLEKSRLLSDRFSAERPKGSFSTLEIQRTEQGDSAMYLCASSVLQGENEAFFGQGTRLTVV.

This clone was picked up one time. The chain links TRBV6-6 to TRBJ2-2; D may be TRBD2 (7 bases). V lost 7 bases, J lost 0 bases, and 9 bases lay in between. The CDR3 contains 14 residues. Germline V lookup: CDR1 MNHNY, CDR2 SVGAGI (reference sequence). Here the CDR3 DNA reads TGTGCCAGCAAGGGGGGGCCGAACACCGGGGAGCTGTTTTTT. It encodes CASKGGPNTGELFF.

V is TRBV7-2 and J is TRBJ2-1; 15 bases are a match to TRBD2. Per the germline V gene, CDR1 is SGHTA and CDR2 is FQGNSA. This CDR3 has 16 residues. The junction had 6 bases not matched to a gene; V was cut back by 6 bases and J by 6 bases. CDR3 nucleotides: TGTGCCAGCAGGGGGACTAGCGGGGGGTCCCCCAATGAGCAGTTCTTC. Protein sequence: CASRGTSGGSPNEQFF. Full variable domain (outside the CDR3, taken from reference TRBV7-2 and TRBJ2-1): GAGVSQSPSNKVTEKGKDVELRCDPISGHTALYWYRQSLGQGLEFLIYFQGNSAPDKSGLPSDRFSAERTGGSVSTLTIQRTQQEDSAVYLCASRGTSGGSPNEQFFGPGTRLTVL.

The V and J genes are TRBV11-2 and TRBJ1-2; 7 bases are a match to TRBD1. This CDR3 region has 15 residues. V lost 5 bases and J lost 0; bases outside the gene matches: 6. From germline, CDR1 is SGHAT and CDR2 FQNNGV. The CDR3 loop reads CASSVSGTANYGYTF. CDR3 DNA sequence: TGTGCCAGCAGCGTATCCGGGACAGCTAACTATGGCTACACCTTC.

The chain combines TRBV5-4 with TRBJ2-3, with 15 positions matching TRBD2. This CDR3 region has 17 residues. Looked up from germline, CDR1 is SGHNT and CDR2 is YYREEE (reference sequence). With 3 bases clipped from V and 4 bases from J, the junction kept 6 bases outside the gene matches. CDR3 region: CASSSRTSGRAPDTQYF. Here the CDR3 DNA reads TGTGCCAGCAGCTCCCGGACTAGCGGGAGGGCCCCAGATACGCAGTATTTT.

The sample holds one count of this clone. The chain joins TRBV9 to TRBJ1-4; the D gene is possibly TRBD1 (6 bases). Trimming stripped 3 bases from V and 8 bases from J, with 20 bases between. Per the germline V gene, CDR1 is SGDLS and CDR2 is YYNGEE. CDR3 size: 16 residues. In DNA form, the CDR3 reads TGTGCCAGCAGCGCGACTACAGGAAAGGGGGAAGAAAAACTGTTTTTT. Protein: CASSATTGKGEEKLFF. Drawing the rest from reference TRBV9 and TRBJ1-4, the complete variable domain is DSGVTQTPKHLITATGQRVTLRCSPRSGDLSVYWYQQSLDQGLQFLIQYYNGEERAKGNILERFSAQQFPDLHSELNLSSLELGDSALYFCASSATTGKGEEKLFFGSGTQLSVL.

The chain joins TRBV5-1 to TRBJ2-1, with 7 bases that match TRBD2. Germline V gives CDR1 SGHRS, CDR2 YFSETQ. The CDR3 is made up of 14 amino acids. V was clipped by 3 bases and J by 2 bases; unmatched bases: 2. The CDR3 region has the DNA TGCGCCAGCAGCTCCGGGAGGACCTACAATGAGCAGTTCTTC. This encodes CASSSGRTYNEQFF.

The chain has TRBV7-2 and TRBJ2-7; 12 positions agree with TRBD2. The V gene end was trimmed by 1 base and the J gene end by 4 bases; junction bases not matched to a gene: 11. The CDR3 runs to 18 residues. Germline values: CDR1 SGHTA, CDR2 FQGNSA. The CDR3 loop reads CASSLVIPPSGGAYEQYF. In DNA form, the CDR3 reads TGTGCCAGCAGCTTAGTGATCCCTCCTAGCGGGGGGGCGTACGAGCAGTACTTC.

V gene TRBV19 combines with J gene TRBJ1-1; D perhaps matches TRBD1 (5 bases). CDR1 and CDR2 (germline): LNHDA, SQIVND (reference sequence). Deletions cut 7 bases from V and 0 bases from J, with 9 bases between. The CDR3 is 13 residues long. CDR3 DNA sequence: TGTGCCAGTAAGGGGATCATGAACACTGAAGCTTTCTTT. Translating it yields CASKGIMNTEAFF.

V and J are TRBV2 and TRBJ1-2; the match to TRBD1 covers 11 bases. This CDR3 comprises 14 residues. Germline loops: CDR1 SNHLY, CDR2 FYNNEI. Trimming took 7 bases from V and 6 from J; bases not matched to a gene: 7. CDR3 sequence: CASTTDRGHNGYTF. In nucleotides, the CDR3 is TGTGCCAGCACCACGGACAGGGGGCATAATGGCTACACCTTC.

The V call is TRBV10-1, the J call TRBJ2-1; 8 nucleotides agree with TRBD2. Germline CDR1 is WNHNN and CDR2 is SYGVQD (reference sequence). This CDR3 is 16 amino acids long. Trimming removed 2 bases from V and 2 bases from J; junction bases left unmatched: 5. The CDR3 bases are TGCGCCAGCAGTGAGAATGGCGGGGGGACCTACAATGAGCAGTTCTTC. Residues: CASSENGGGTYNEQFF.

The chain carries TRBV7-6 and TRBJ1-1; 7 positions match TRBD1. Germline V CDR1 and CDR2: SGHVS, FNYEAQ. With V trimmed by 5 bases and J by 6 bases, 3 bases remained unmatched. The CDR3 spans 12 residues. The DNA for the CDR3 is TGTGCCAGCAGCAGACAGGGTGCTGAAGCTTTCTTT. Its translation: CASSRQGAEAFF.

The V and J genes are TRBV5-1 and TRBJ2-1, with a possible D match to TRBD2 (7 bases). Germline V gene lookup returns CDR1 SGHRS and CDR2 YFSETQ. Trimming cost V 7 bases and J 8 bases, with 19 bases left between them. The CDR3 runs to 14 residues. CDR3 sequence reads: CASYARLGGDEQFF. The CDR3 DNA is TGCGCCAGCTACGCTCGGCTAGGGGGGGATGAGCAGTTCTTC.

V is TRBV4-3 and J is TRBJ2-3; tentatively, D is TRBD2 (5 bases). V was trimmed by 4 bases and J by 4 bases, leaving 9 bases between them. The CDR3 consists of 13 residues. The germline gives CDR1 LGHNA, CDR2 YSLEER. The CDR3 nucleotides read TGCGCCAGCAGCCTCGAGGGTGCAGATACGCAGTATTTT. Amino acid sequence: CASSLEGADTQYF.

The V call is TRBV3-1 (or the pseudogene TRBV3-2), the J call TRBJ1-3, with a possible D match to TRBD1 (5 bases). The V gene lost 3 bases and the J gene lost 5 bases, with 17 bases spanning the gap. CDR1 and CDR2 from the germline V gene are LGHDT and YNNKEL (reference sequence). CDR3 length equals 16 residues. Here the CDR3 DNA reads TGTGCCAGCAGCCACAGGGTTTCTAAAGCACGAAACACCATATATTTT. Its translation is CASSHRVSKARNTIYF.

The chain combines TRBV2 with TRBJ2-7; the match to TRBD2 covers 12 bases. Germline CDR1 reads SNHLY; CDR2 reads FYNNEI. J gave up 5 bases and V 11 bases, and 19 bases lay outside the gene matches. The CDR3 length is 17 residues. The CDR3 sequence is CASNKSPLAGGKNEQYF. In DNA, the CDR3 is TGTGCCTCCAATAAAAGTCCGCTAGCGGGAGGGAAAAACGAGCAGTACTTC.

Within the sample, this clone is medium-sized. The CDR3 DNA reads TGTGCCAGCAGGGAGGTACAGGGGGCTGACCACGAGCAGTACTTC. It yields the protein CASREVQGADHEQYF. The chain links TRBV7-2 to TRBJ2-7; 9 bases match TRBD1. The CDR3 is 15 amino acids. Germline CDR1 reads SGHTA; CDR2 reads FQGNSA. J gave up 5 bases and V 6 bases, and 11 bases lay outside the gene matches.

The chain uses TRBV7-3 and TRBJ1-4; TRBD1 matches 10 bases. With 5 bases clipped from V and 5 bases from J, the junction kept 5 bases outside the gene matches. Germline CDR1 SGHTA, CDR2 FQGTGA. The CDR3 contains 15 residues. CDR3 sequence (DNA): TGTGCCAGCAGCCCGACGGGACAGGGGAATGAAAAACTGTTTTTT. Translation gives CASSPTGQGNEKLFF.

CDR3 DNA sequence: TGTGCCAGCAGCCTTCAGACAGGGGAAATGGAAAAACTGTTTTTT. It encodes CASSLQTGEMEKLFF. This chain links TRBV7-2 with TRBJ1-4; 8 bases are a match to TRBD1. V was clipped by 5 bases and J by 8 bases; unmatched bases: 10. The CDR3 covers 15 residues. CDR1 SGHTA and CDR2 FQGNSA come from the germline V gene.

The chain links TRBV7-2 to TRBJ2-7; 7 bases fit TRBD1. V shed 3 bases and J 6 bases; nucleotides not matched to a gene: 11. Looked up from germline, CDR1 is SGHTA and CDR2 is FQGNSA. The CDR3 extends over 15 amino acids. The CDR3 here is CASSFGTALTGEQYF. CDR3 sequence (DNA): TGTGCCAGCAGCTTTGGGACAGCCCTCACGGGCGAGCAGTACTTC. Full variable domain (outside the CDR3, taken from reference TRBV7-2 and TRBJ2-7): GAGVSQSPSNKVTEKGKDVELRCDPISGHTALYWYRQSLGQGLEFLIYFQGNSAPDKSGLPSDRFSAERTGGSVSTLTIQRTQQEDSAVYLCASSFGTALTGEQYFGPGTRLTVT.

V and J are TRBV7-2 and TRBJ1-3; D is ambiguous. CDR3 length equals 15 residues. From germline, CDR1 is SGHTA and CDR2 FQGNSA. Trimming pared 2 bases from V and 0 bases from J, leaving 8 bases between. CDR3 residues: CASSLQPSSGNTIYF. CDR3 sequence (DNA): TGTGCCAGCAGCTTACAACCCAGCTCTGGAAACACCATATATTTT.

The V and J genes are TRBV19 and TRBJ1-5; no definite D call. Trimming removed 0 bases from V and 4 bases from J, with 10 bases in between. The germline CDR1 and CDR2 sequences are LNHDA and SQIVND (reference sequence). The CDR3 is 15 residues long. The CDR3 region has the DNA TGTGCCAGTAGTATAGATCACGGTCTGAATCAGCCCCAGCATTTT. Translating it yields CASSIDHGLNQPQHF.

The chain carries TRBV28 and TRBJ1-1; D gene uncertain. The CDR3 sequence is 11 residues long. Trimming removed 7 bases from V and 5 bases from J, with 8 bases in between. Germline values: CDR1 MDHEN, CDR2 SYDVKM. CDR3 sequence (DNA): TGTGCCAGCACCCCGGGTACTGAAGCTTTCTTT. It yields the protein CASTPGTEAFF.

This sequence joins TRBV5-1 and TRBJ1-1; TRBD1 agrees at 7 bases. The J segment lost 3 bases and the V segment lost 1 base, leaving 3 bases of the junction unmatched. CDR1 is SGHRS, CDR2 YFSETQ, per germline. This CDR3 region has 14 residues. CDR3 sequence reads: CASSLSGTDTEAFF. The DNA for the CDR3 is TGCGCCAGCAGCTTGTCCGGGACAGACACTGAAGCTTTCTTT. Using reference TRBV5-1 and TRBJ1-1 for the parts outside the CDR3, the full variable domain is KAGVTQTPRYLIKTRGQQVTLSCSPISGHRSVSWYQQTPGQGLQFLFEYFSETQRNKGNFPGRFSGRQFSNSRSEMNVSTLELGDSALYLCASSLSGTDTEAFFGQGTRLTVV.